One and the same sample provided the 23 T cell receptor beta chains below, sequenced in a study of blood T cell repertoires in COVID-19. Only in-frame clones appear in the TCRdb table, and some are missing; sequencing was by immunoSEQ multiplex PCR. The profile shows about 210,000 clones, 83% of them singletons. Sequencing input: peripheral blood. These receptors originate from a woman aged 40-49 years with active or convalescent COVID-19.

V usage is TRBV7-3 and J usage is TRBJ2-5; 11 bases line up with TRBD2. Per germline, CDR1 SGHTA and CDR2 FQGTGA. The CDR3 is 15 amino acids. V shed 0 bases and J 4 bases; nucleotides not matched to a gene: 1. The CDR3 is CASSLTSGGAETQYF. The CDR3 DNA follows: TGTGCCAGCAGCTTAACTAGCGGGGGGGCAGAGACCCAGTACTTC.

V usage is TRBV20-1 and J usage is TRBJ1-5; the D gene is possibly TRBD1 (6 bases). Trimming took 3 bases from V and 9 from J, leaving 21 bases between them. This CDR3 contains 15 residues. CDR1 DFQATT and CDR2 SNEGSKA come from the germline V gene (reference sequence). The CDR3 DNA is TGCAGTGCTAGTCCCTCAGTCGGGGGGCGGTTGCCCCAGCATTTT. This codes for CSASPSVGGRLPQHF.

The CDR3 DNA reads TGTGCCAGCAGCCAGACAGCTCTCGGCACAGATACGCAGTATTTT. Amino acid sequence: CASSQTALGTDTQYF. The rearrangement joins TRBV5-4 to TRBJ2-3, with D perhaps matching TRBD1 (5 bases). The CDR3 loop spans 15 amino acids. The germline V and J ends were trimmed by 4 bases and 1 base, with 13 bases remaining between them. Germline CDR1 and CDR2: SGHNT and YYREEE (reference sequence).

V gene TRBV7-6 combines with J gene TRBJ2-1, with D maybe TRBD1 (5 bases). Trimming left V 4 bases short and J 10 bases short, with 8 bases between. CDR1 and CDR2 (germline): SGHVS, FNYEAQ. This CDR3 contains 11 residues. The CDR3 is CASSSWTEQFF. The CDR3 DNA reads as TGTGCCAGCAGCTCCTGGACAGAGCAGTTCTTC.

This sequence joins TRBV5-1 and TRBJ1-1; 7 bases fit TRBD1. The CDR3 runs 15 residues. The germline V gene has CDR1 SGHRS and CDR2 YFSETQ. Trimming cost V 4 bases and J 0 bases; bases outside gene matches: 6. CDR3 loop: CASSQQQGMNTEAFF. In nucleotides, the CDR3 is TGCGCCAGCAGCCAGCAACAGGGGATGAACACTGAAGCTTTCTTT.

V usage is TRBV25-1 and J usage is TRBJ1-5; perhaps TRBD1 as D (6 bases). The CDR3 totals 15 residues. CDR1 is MGHDK, CDR2 SYGVNS, per germline. The V gene lost 8 bases and the J gene lost 1 base, with 15 bases spanning the gap. The CDR3 loop reads CASGTQGDSNQPQHF. The CDR3 bases are TGTGCCAGCGGTACACAGGGAGACAGCAATCAGCCCCAGCATTTT.

V gene TRBV6-1 combines with J gene TRBJ1-6, with TRBD1 identical over 7 bases. This CDR3 is built from 14 residues. V trimming: 2 bases; J trimming: 12 bases; junction bases outside the gene matches: 7. Germline values: CDR1 MNHNS, CDR2 SASEGT. Here the CDR3 reads CASSESGTVKPLHF. CDR3 DNA sequence: TGTGCCAGCAGTGAATCTGGGACAGTCAAACCCCTCCACTTT.

The genes are TRBV6-2 or TRBV6-3 and TRBJ2-7; tentative D call: TRBD2 (6 bases). The CDR3 has 13 amino acids. From germline, CDR1 is MNHEY and CDR2 SVGEGT. V was pared by 2 bases and J by 3 bases, with 8 bases between. In nucleotides, the CDR3 is TGTGCCAGCAGTTACGGCGGGAACTACGAGCAGTACTTC. It translates to CASSYGGNYEQYF.

The V gene is TRBV5-1, the J gene TRBJ1-2; 8 nucleotides align to TRBD1. Trimming removed 3 bases from V and 8 bases from J; junction bases left unmatched: 6. The CDR3 has 13 amino acids. Germline CDR1 SGHRS, CDR2 YFSETQ. The CDR3 nucleotides read TGCGCCAGCAGCTCCAGGGGGCTCGAGGGCTACACCTTC. This gives the protein CASSSRGLEGYTF.

The genes are TRBV7-9 and TRBJ2-3; TRBD2 agrees at 9 bases. Germline V gene lookup returns CDR1 SEHNR and CDR2 FQNEAQ (reference sequence). This CDR3 is 18 amino acids long. The ends lost 1 base at V and 3 bases at J; junction bases unmatched: 11. CDR3 amino acids: CASSLETGRGGDTDTQYF. CDR3 nucleotides: TGTGCCAGCAGCTTAGAAACGGGGCGGGGGGGAGATACAGATACGCAGTATTTT.

This chain connects TRBV5-1 to TRBJ2-1; TRBD2 matches 7 bases. The CDR3 is 14 amino acids. Germline-derived CDR1 and CDR2 are SGHRS and YFSETQ. Losses at the gene ends were 4 bases for V and 6 bases for J; bases not matched to a gene: 7. The CDR3 sequence is CASSTAGSPNEQFF. CDR3 in DNA: TGCGCCAGCAGCACAGCGGGGTCCCCCAATGAGCAGTTCTTC. Variable domain in full (rest from reference TRBV5-1 and TRBJ2-1): KAGVTQTPRYLIKTRGQQVTLSCSPISGHRSVSWYQQTPGQGLQFLFEYFSETQRNKGNFPGRFSGRQFSNSRSEMNVSTLELGDSALYLCASSTAGSPNEQFFGPGTRLTVL.

The CDR3 DNA follows: TGTGCCAGCAGTTTCGGAGGGGTCGGGAACACTGAAGCTTTCTTT. Translated, it gives CASSFGGVGNTEAFF. This chain uses TRBV28 with TRBJ1-1, with TRBD1 as a possible D gene (5 bases). Trimming stripped 3 bases from V and 1 base from J, with 12 bases between. The CDR3 loop spans 15 amino acids. Germline loops: CDR1 MDHEN, CDR2 SYDVKM.

This clone was detected only once. The chain links TRBV7-3 to TRBJ1-6; 8 positions agree with TRBD1. Looked up from germline, CDR1 is SGHTA and CDR2 is FQGTGA. This CDR3 region has 15 residues. Trimming at V came to 5 bases and at J to 10 bases, leaving 10 bases not matched to a gene. Here the CDR3 DNA reads TGTGCCAGCAGCCCCCAAACAGGGGGAGCGTCACCCCTCCACTTT. Its protein product is CASSPQTGGASPLHF.

This rearrangement joins TRBV3-1 (or the pseudogene TRBV3-2) to TRBJ1-5; tentatively, D is TRBD1 (5 bases). The CDR3 runs 15 residues. The germline V gene has CDR1 LGHDT and CDR2 YNNKEL (reference sequence). The V gene lost 1 base and the J gene lost 2 bases, with 9 bases spanning the gap. CDR3 nucleotide sequence: TGTGCCAGCAGCCAAGCAGGGAATGGCAATCAGCCCCAGCATTTT. Amino acids: CASSQAGNGNQPQHF.

The chain recombines TRBV19 with TRBJ1-5; D is possibly TRBD1 (6 bases). The CDR3 consists of 15 residues. Per the germline V gene, CDR1 is LNHDA and CDR2 is SQIVND (reference sequence). Deletions cut 3 bases from V and 1 base from J, with 10 bases between. The CDR3 DNA reads TGTGCCAGTAGTATTGTGGGGGCAAGCAATCAGCCCCAGCATTTT. Protein product: CASSIVGASNQPQHF.

This chain joins TRBV6-6 and TRBJ1-2; D gene ambiguous. V was clipped by 7 bases and J by 0 bases, with 9 bases between them. The germline V gene has CDR1 MNHNY and CDR2 SVGAGI (reference sequence). This CDR3 spans 13 amino acids. The CDR3, as DNA: TGTGCCAGCACGAGGCAGTCTAACTATGGCTACACCTTC. Its protein product is CASTRQSNYGYTF.

The chain joins TRBV24-1 to TRBJ2-4; TRBD2 matches 9 bases. The CDR3 extends over 17 amino acids. Germline V gives CDR1 KGHDR, CDR2 SFDVKD. The J segment lost 0 bases and the V segment lost 4 bases, leaving 6 bases of the junction unmatched. Written as DNA, the CDR3 is TGTGCCACCAGTGAGGGTAGCGGGAGTGAAGCCAAAAACATTCAGTACTTC. Encoded protein: CATSEGSGSEAKNIQYF.

The chain has TRBV7-3 and TRBJ1-2; TRBD1 agrees at 9 bases. Trimming at V came to 4 bases and at J to 6 bases, leaving 12 bases not matched to a gene. Germline CDR1 reads SGHTA; CDR2 reads FQGTGA. This CDR3 spans 16 amino acids. The CDR3 spells CASSSGDRADSDGYTF. In DNA, the CDR3 is TGTGCCAGCAGCTCAGGGGACAGGGCGGATAGTGATGGCTACACCTTC.

This clone was observed a few times. The genes are TRBV10-3 and TRBJ1-2, with 11 bases fitting TRBD1. V gave up 5 bases and J gave up 8 bases; unmatched junction bases: 13. The CDR3 has 16 residues. CDR1 is ENHRY and CDR2 is SYGVKD in the germline V gene. CDR3 sequence (DNA): TGTGCCATCAGTCCCCCCGTCGGACAGGGGGCGCCGGGCTACACCTTC. Translating gives CAISPPVGQGAPGYTF.

This chain joins TRBV2 and TRBJ2-2, with 8 bases aligning to TRBD2. This CDR3 spans 15 amino acids. CDR1 is SNHLY and CDR2 is FYNNEI in the germline V gene. V gave up 6 bases and J gave up 3 bases; unmatched junction bases: 6. The CDR3 coding sequence is TGTGCCAGCAGGGTAGCGGGATTGGACACCGGGGAGCTGTTTTTT. It encodes CASRVAGLDTGELFF.

This clone was counted between two and nine times. The genes are TRBV19 and TRBJ1-2; D remains unclear. This CDR3 comprises 14 residues. The germline CDR1 and CDR2 sequences are LNHDA and SQIVND (reference sequence). V was pared by 7 bases and J by 5 bases, with 17 bases between. CDR3 in DNA: TGTGCCAGTACCTTAATCGGGAGTCAGTATGGCTACACCTTC. Protein: CASTLIGSQYGYTF.

The J gene is TRBJ1-6, the V gene TRBV19, with D possibly being TRBD1 (5 bases). The V gene lost 7 bases and the J gene lost 8 bases, with 18 bases spanning the gap. Germline loops: CDR1 LNHDA, CDR2 SQIVND (reference sequence). The CDR3 spans 15 residues. Here the CDR3 DNA reads TGTGCCAGTACCGGGACTGACGTTATGTATTCACCCCTCCACTTT. It is translated as CASTGTDVMYSPLHF. The variable domain in full, completed from reference TRBV19 and TRBJ1-6, reads DGGITQSPKYLFRKEGQNVTLSCEQNLNHDAMYWYRQDPGQGLRLIYYSQIVNDFQKGDIAEGYSVSREKKESFPLTVTSAQKNPTAFYLCASTGTDVMYSPLHFGNGTRLTVT.

V gene TRBV5-5 combines with J gene TRBJ2-1; 12 bases agree with TRBD2. The CDR3 is 15 residues long. The junction had 5 bases not matched to a gene; V was cut back by 4 bases and J by 6 bases. CDR1 and CDR2 from the germline V gene are SGHKS and YYEKEE (reference sequence). CDR3 sequence: CASSPLAGGSNEQFF. The CDR3 DNA reads TGTGCCAGCAGCCCACTAGCGGGAGGTAGCAATGAGCAGTTCTTC.